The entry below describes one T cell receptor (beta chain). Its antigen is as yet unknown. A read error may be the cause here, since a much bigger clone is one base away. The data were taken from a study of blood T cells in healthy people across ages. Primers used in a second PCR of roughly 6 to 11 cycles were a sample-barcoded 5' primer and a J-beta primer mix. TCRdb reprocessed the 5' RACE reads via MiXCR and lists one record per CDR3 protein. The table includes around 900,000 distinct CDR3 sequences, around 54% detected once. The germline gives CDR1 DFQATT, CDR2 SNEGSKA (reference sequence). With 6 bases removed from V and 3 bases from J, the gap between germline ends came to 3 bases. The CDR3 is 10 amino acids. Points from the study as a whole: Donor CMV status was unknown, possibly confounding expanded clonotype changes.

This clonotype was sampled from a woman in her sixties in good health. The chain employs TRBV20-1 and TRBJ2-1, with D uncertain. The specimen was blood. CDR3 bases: TGCAGTGCCTTCTACAATGAGCAGTTCTTC. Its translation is CSAFYNEQFF.